Listed below are T cell receptor beta chains from one sample, sequenced in a study of blood T cells in healthy people across ages. MiXCR, run by TCRdb on the 5' RACE reads, gives a single entry per CDR3 protein. The sample has approximately 690,000 distinct CDR3 sequences, around 54% seen once. Sequencing was done on a sample of blood. These receptors originate from a man in his 60s in good health. The CDR3 runs from the conserved cysteine through the conserved F or W. Fields, in order: clone size, V gene, J gene, D gene, CDR3 protein, CDR3 DNA. A D gene is named only where the DNA matches it firmly. For some rows the clone size is stated as once, few or many, or as a class when expanded; others skip it.

>NA|TRBV27|TRBJ2-3|NA
CASSFYSSTDTQYF
TGTGCCAGCAGTTTTTACAGCTCCACAGATACGCAGTATTTT
>NA|TRBV12-3/TRBV12-4|TRBJ1-4|NA
CASSLLGTGEKLFF
TGTGCCAGCAGTCTACTGGGGACGGGGGAAAAACTGTTTTTT
>few|TRBV5-1|TRBJ1-4|NA
CASSLSTATNEKLFF
TGCGCCAGCAGCTTGTCGACGGCAACTAATGAAAAACTGTTTTTT
>few|TRBV20-1|TRBJ2-1|NA
CSASEGGNNEQFF
TGCAGTGCTAGCGAGGGGGGAAACAATGAGCAGTTCTTC
>NA|TRBV12-3/TRBV12-4|TRBJ1-6|NA
CASSGPGAGSPLHF
TGTGCCAGCAGCGGCCCAGGGGCCGGTTCACCCCTCCACTTT
>NA|TRBV6-6|TRBJ1-5|NA
CASSYDGGRNQPQHF
TGTGCCAGCAGTTACGACGGGGGGCGGAATCAGCCCCAGCATTTT
>NA|TRBV3-1|TRBJ1-5|NA
CASSFRDRNQPQHF
TGTGCCAGCAGCTTCCGGGACCGTAATCAGCCCCAGCATTTT
>few|TRBV20-1|TRBJ2-5|TRBD2
CSAPTRTSGGETQYF
TGCAGTGCTCCAACTCGGACTAGCGGGGGGGAGACCCAGTACTTC
>NA|TRBV20-1|TRBJ2-7|NA
CSARGVGGDYEQYF
TGCAGTGCTAGGGGGGTTGGCGGAGACTACGAGCAGTACTTC
>NA|TRBV5-1|TRBJ2-7|TRBD2
CASSSRLAGGREQYF
TGCGCCAGCAGCTCCCGACTAGCGGGGGGTCGTGAGCAGTACTTC
>once|TRBV6-1|TRBJ2-7|NA
CASDPGEGGTYEQYF
TGTGCCAGCGACCCTGGGGAAGGGGGTACCTACGAGCAGTACTTC
>NA|TRBV6-6|TRBJ2-4|NA
CASSSGRTVKNIQYF
TGTGCCAGCAGTTCCGGTAGGACGGTTAAAAACATTCAGTACTTC
>many|TRBV27|TRBJ2-7|TRBD2
CASPPSGASYEQYF
TGTGCCAGCCCCCCTAGCGGGGCTTCCTACGAGCAGTACTTC
>NA|TRBV18|TRBJ2-7|NA
CASSPPEGSEQYF
TGTGCCAGCTCACCACCGGAAGGGTCCGAGCAGTACTTC
>few|TRBV5-1|TRBJ2-1|NA
CASSLEAIGLTWGPEYSYNEQFF
TGCGCCAGCAGCTTGGAGGCGATAGGCCTTACATGGGGCCCGGAGTACTCCTACAATGAGCAGTTCTTC
>few|TRBV20-1|TRBJ2-7|NA
CSAGAGYEQYF
TGCAGTGCCGGGGCGGGGTACGAGCAGTACTTC
>once|TRBV3-1|TRBJ2-3|NA
CASSQDWIEADTQYF
TGTGCCAGCAGCCAAGATTGGATAGAGGCAGATACGCAGTATTTT
>once|TRBV6-1|TRBJ1-1|TRBD1
CASGIRQGATEAFF
TGTGCCAGCGGGATTCGACAGGGGGCCACTGAAGCTTTCTTT
>NA|TRBV14|TRBJ2-7|NA
CASSPQSGSAQYF
TGTGCCAGCAGCCCACAATCCGGGTCCGCGCAGTACTTC
>NA|TRBV10-3|TRBJ2-1|TRBD1
CAISPGTGNEQFF
TGTGCCATCAGCCCCGGGACAGGGAATGAGCAGTTCTTC
>NA|TRBV2|TRBJ2-4|NA
CASSDGYGENIQYF
TGTGCCAGCAGTGACGGCTACGGGGAAAACATTCAGTACTTC
>NA|TRBV20-1|TRBJ2-5|NA
CSASNSIGPRETQYF
TGCAGTGCTAGTAATTCTATCGGCCCACGGGAGACCCAGTACTTC
>NA|TRBV7-2|TRBJ2-3|NA
CASSRRLPSTDTQYF
TGTGCCAGCAGCCGAAGACTACCCTCCACAGATACGCAGTATTTT
>NA|TRBV7-9|TRBJ2-1|NA
CASSPTGRDSYNEQFF
TGTGCCAGCAGCCCAACAGGGAGAGACTCCTACAATGAGCAGTTCTTC
>few|TRBV3-1|TRBJ2-3|TRBD2
CASSQAVGGADTQYF
TGTGCCAGCAGCCAAGCTGTGGGAGGGGCAGATACGCAGTATTTT
>NA|TRBV12-3/TRBV12-4|TRBJ1-5|NA
CASRAGFNQPQHF
TGTGCCAGCAGAGCGGGGTTCAATCAGCCCCAGCATTTT
>few|TRBV13|TRBJ1-4|NA
CASSPGTYDEKLFF
TGTGCCAGCAGCCCCGGGACATATGATGAAAAACTGTTTTTT
>NA|TRBV20-1|TRBJ2-3|NA
CSASASTDTQYF
TGCAGTGCTAGCGCAAGCACAGATACGCAGTATTTT
>NA|TRBV2|TRBJ1-1|TRBD1
CASSGLDRYLNTEAFF
TGTGCCAGCAGTGGATTGGACAGGTACTTGAACACTGAAGCTTTCTTT
>once|TRBV11-2|TRBJ2-1|NA
CASSLAVQGSNEQFF
TGTGCCAGCAGCTTAGCCGTACAGGGCTCGAATGAGCAGTTCTTC
>few|TRBV5-1|TRBJ2-5|NA
CASSLAGTTQETQYF
TGCGCCAGCAGCTTGGCTGGGACAACCCAAGAGACCCAGTACTTC
>NA|TRBV4-1|TRBJ1-2|NA
CASSQGQTGVYGYTF
TGCGCCAGCAGCCAAGGCCAGACGGGGGTTTATGGCTACACCTTC
>few|TRBV29-1|TRBJ1-1|TRBD1
CSVEGQGPGTEAFF
TGCAGCGTTGAAGGACAGGGCCCCGGCACTGAAGCTTTCTTT
>NA|TRBV5-1|TRBJ2-7|TRBD1
CASSLHGTGQYEQYF
TGCGCCAGCAGCTTGCACGGGACAGGGCAGTACGAGCAGTACTTC
>NA|TRBV10-3|TRBJ2-7|TRBD1
CAISERGGPYEQYF
TGTGCCATCAGTGAAAGAGGGGGCCCCTACGAGCAGTACTTC
>NA|TRBV6-6|TRBJ2-5|TRBD1
CASSTLTGKETQYF
TGTGCCAGCAGTACTCTGACAGGGAAAGAGACCCAGTACTTC
>once|TRBV6-2/TRBV6-3|TRBJ1-5|NA
CASSSRTREDQPQHF
TGTGCCAGCAGTTCCAGGACGAGGGAGGATCAGCCCCAGCATTTT
>NA|TRBV4-2|TRBJ2-7|NA
CASSPGQVSYEQYF
TGTGCCAGCAGCCCGGGGCAGGTTTCCTACGAGCAGTACTTC
>NA|TRBV10-3|TRBJ2-5|NA
CAIRRTRGEETQYF
TGTGCCATCAGGAGGACTAGGGGGGAAGAGACCCAGTACTTC
>NA|TRBV21-1|TRBJ1-5|NA
CASSKVDSLRCPYSNQPQHF
TGTGCCAGCAGCAAAGTGGACAGCCTTAGGTGCCCATATAGCAATCAGCCCCAGCATTTT
>few|TRBV11-2|TRBJ1-6|NA
CASSLAQGSYNSPLHF
TGTGCCAGCAGCTTAGCGCAGGGATCCTATAATTCACCCCTCCACTTT
>NA|TRBV11-2|TRBJ1-2|TRBD1
CASSLGQPGAYGYTF
TGTGCCAGCAGCTTGGGACAGCCAGGGGCCTATGGCTACACCTTC
>NA|TRBV6-1|TRBJ1-2|NA
CASSEEIGEWVYGYTF
TGTGCCAGCAGTGAAGAAATAGGGGAATGGGTCTATGGCTACACCTTC
>few|TRBV25-1|TRBJ2-1|NA
CASSEAGAHNEQFF
TGTGCCAGCAGTGAGGCGGGGGCCCACAATGAGCAGTTCTTC
>NA|TRBV6-5|TRBJ1-1|NA
CASRRHTEAFF
TGTGCCAGCAGACGACACACTGAAGCTTTCTTT
>once|TRBV27|TRBJ1-2|NA
CAGSWRVDYGYTF
TGTGCCGGCAGTTGGCGGGTCGACTATGGCTACACCTTC
>NA|TRBV7-2|TRBJ2-7|NA
CASSLLMGSYEQYF
TGTGCCAGCAGCTTATTAATGGGTTCCTACGAGCAGTACTTC
>NA|TRBV5-4|TRBJ2-5|TRBD2
CASSLRGTSGGEETQYF
TGTGCCAGCAGCTTACGGGGAACTAGCGGGGGAGAAGAGACCCAGTACTTC